The clone carrying this T cell receptor beta chain is judged large. TCRdb reanalysed the PCR reads using MiXCR and keeps one entry per CDR3 protein. Of over 15,000 distinct CDR3 sequences in the sample, about two fifths were seen once. This specimen belongs to a study of tumor-infiltrating lymphocytes in oesophageal squamous cell carcinoma. Germline-derived CDR1 and CDR2 are SGHTA and FQGNSA. The CDR3 is 18 residues long. The junction had 9 bases not matched to a gene; V was cut back by 4 bases and J by 1 base. The chain links TRBV7-2 to TRBJ2-3; 12 nucleotides line up with TRBD2. The sample was blood. The source of this sequence is a male donor with esophageal squamous cell carcinoma. In nucleotides, the CDR3 is TGTGCCAGCAGCTCCCAGACTAGCGGGAGATGGGGCACAGATACGCAGTATTTT. This gives the protein CASSSQTSGRWGTDTQYF.